The 9 T cell receptor beta chains presented below share a single source sample, sequenced in a study of graft-versus-host responses after intestinal transplantation. Produced via immunoSEQ multiplex PCR; TCRdb's table is partial and in-frame only. The sample lists 77,000 or so clones, approximately 92% seen once, with roughly 0.7% in the top ten. The input for sequencing was PBMCs, taken 98 days after intestinal transplantation. All receptors come from a human patient who received an intestinal transplant, so some T cells may come from the graft donor.

CDR3 sequence reads: CASSHPPAASTDTQYF. The CDR3 DNA reads as TGTGCCAGCAGCCACCCTCCAGCGGCTAGCACAGATACGCAGTATTTT. The V call is TRBV5-4, the J call TRBJ2-3; D possibly corresponds to TRBD2 (5 bases). This CDR3 spans 16 amino acids. V lost 4 bases and J 0 bases, leaving 15 bases between the germline ends. Per the germline V gene, CDR1 is SGHNT and CDR2 is YYREEE (reference sequence).

The chain carries TRBV5-4 and TRBJ1-2; 8 bases align to TRBD1. J gave up 5 bases and V 0 bases, and 3 bases lay outside the gene matches. The CDR3 has 14 amino acids. Germline V gene data show CDR1 as SGHNT and CDR2 as YYREEE (reference sequence). The CDR3 region has the DNA TGTGCCAGCAGCTTGGGGGACAGGATTTATGGCTACACCTTC. This gives the protein CASSLGDRIYGYTF. Using reference TRBV5-4 and TRBJ1-2 for the parts outside the CDR3, the full variable domain is ETGVTQSPTHLIKTRGQQVTLRCSSQSGHNTVSWYQQALGQGPQFIFQYYREEENGRGNFPPRFSGLQFPNYSSELNVNALELDDSALYLCASSLGDRIYGYTFGSGTRLTVV.

J is TRBJ2-7 and V is TRBV14, with D possibly being TRBD1 (5 bases). The CDR3 runs to 12 residues. Trimming shortened V by 7 bases and J by 3 bases, and 10 bases separated the two germline ends. CDR1 is SGHDN and CDR2 is FVKESK in the germline V gene. CDR3 sequence reads: CASNLTVYEQYF. The CDR3 nucleotides are TGTGCCAGCAACTTGACAGTCTACGAGCAGTACTTC.

The rearrangement joins TRBV4-1 to TRBJ2-7; 8 nucleotides match TRBD1. V gave up 2 bases and J gave up 2 bases; unmatched junction bases: 5. This CDR3 spans 15 amino acids. In germline, CDR1 is MGHRA, CDR2 YSYEKL. The DNA of the CDR3 is TGCGCCAGCAGCCAACCCGGACAGGGAACCTACGAGCAGTACTTC. Translation gives CASSQPGQGTYEQYF.

This rearrangement joins TRBV4-1 to TRBJ1-2; D not resolved. The CDR3 has 17 amino acids. Per germline, CDR1 MGHRA and CDR2 YSYEKL. V was pared by 5 bases and J by 4 bases, with 23 bases between. The CDR3 loop is CASSGGAQNRKTYGYTF. The CDR3 nucleotides are TGCGCCAGCAGCGGAGGTGCCCAGAACCGAAAGACCTATGGCTACACCTTC.

This chain joins TRBV14 and TRBJ2-3; TRBD2 agrees at 8 bases. J gave up 4 bases and V 1 base, and 7 bases lay outside the gene matches. The CDR3 contains 16 residues. Germline CDR1 and CDR2: SGHDN and FVKESK. The CDR3 reads CASSQGEREWADTQYF. CDR3 nucleotides: TGTGCCAGCAGCCAAGGAGAGCGGGAGTGGGCAGATACGCAGTATTTT. Looking up the rest from reference TRBV14 and TRBJ2-3 gives the full variable domain: EAGVTQFPSHSVIEKGQTVTLRCDPISGHDNLYWYRRVMGKEIKFLLHFVKESKQDESGMPNNRFLAERTGGTYSTLKVQPAELEDSGVYFCASSQGEREWADTQYFGPGTRLTVL.

The CDR3 reads CASSMAGGTDTQYF. The CDR3 nucleotides read TGTGCCAGTAGTATGGCAGGGGGGACAGATACGCAGTATTTT. V is TRBV19 and J is TRBJ2-3, with D perhaps matching TRBD1 (7 bases). The CDR3 loop spans 14 amino acids. The germline V gene has CDR1 LNHDA and CDR2 SQIVND (reference sequence). V lost 3 bases and J 3 bases, leaving 10 bases between the germline ends.

The J gene is TRBJ2-7, the V gene TRBV7-2, with TRBD2 identical over 8 bases. The CDR3 has 15 amino acids. Germline V gene lookup returns CDR1 SGHTA and CDR2 FQGNSA. V trimming: 5 bases; J trimming: 2 bases; junction bases outside the gene matches: 8. The CDR3, as DNA: TGTGCCAGCAGCACCCGGGGACTAGTTCCCTACGAGCAGTACTTC. Its protein is CASSTRGLVPYEQYF.

This chain links TRBV27 with TRBJ1-1; D unresolved. Germline V gene sequence: CDR1 MNHEY, CDR2 SMNVEV (reference sequence). V was trimmed by 5 bases and J by 8 bases, leaving 15 bases between them. The CDR3 loop spans 13 amino acids. CDR3 region: CASSTLTRLEAFF. The CDR3 region has the DNA TGTGCCAGCAGTACCTTGACCAGACTAGAAGCTTTCTTT.